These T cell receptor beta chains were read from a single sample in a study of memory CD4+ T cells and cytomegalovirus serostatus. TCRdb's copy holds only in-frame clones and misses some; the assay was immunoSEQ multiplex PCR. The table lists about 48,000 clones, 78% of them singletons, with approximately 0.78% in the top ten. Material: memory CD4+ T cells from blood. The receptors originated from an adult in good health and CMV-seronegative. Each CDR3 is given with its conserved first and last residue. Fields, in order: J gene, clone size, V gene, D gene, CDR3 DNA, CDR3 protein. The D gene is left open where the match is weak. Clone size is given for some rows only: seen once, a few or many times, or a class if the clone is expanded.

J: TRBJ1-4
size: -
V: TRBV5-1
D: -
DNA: TGCGCCAGCAGCCAAGGCGGAAGTAATGAAAAACTGTTTTTT
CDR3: CASSQGGSNEKLFF

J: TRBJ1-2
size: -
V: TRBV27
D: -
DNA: TGTGCCAGCAGTTTAGGGGCACGTAACTATGGCTACACCTTC
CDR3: CASSLGARNYGYTF

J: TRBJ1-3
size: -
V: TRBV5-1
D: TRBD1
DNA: TGCGCCAGCAGCGGGACAGAAAGAAACACCATATATTTT
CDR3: CASSGTERNTIYF

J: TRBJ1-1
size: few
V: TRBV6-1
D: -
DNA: TGTGCCAGCAGGGAGCAATGGGCAGAAGCTTTCTTT
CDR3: CASREQWAEAFF

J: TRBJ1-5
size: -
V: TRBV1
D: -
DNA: TGCACCAGCAGCCAAAAGAGGGCACCACTTAGCAATCAGCCCCAGCATTTT
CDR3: CTSSQKRAPLSNQPQHF

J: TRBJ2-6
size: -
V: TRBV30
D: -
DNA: TGTGCCTGGGGCGGACACACGACTGGGGCCAACGTCCTGACTTTC
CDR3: CAWGGHTTGANVLTF

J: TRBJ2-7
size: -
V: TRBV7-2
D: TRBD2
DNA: TGTGCCAGCAGCTTAGCGACTAGCGGGGGCTACGAGCAGTACTTC
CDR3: CASSLATSGGYEQYF

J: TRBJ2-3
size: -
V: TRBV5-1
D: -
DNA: TGCGCCAGCATTCTGGGAGGAAGCACAGATACGCAGTATTTT
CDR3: CASILGGSTDTQYF

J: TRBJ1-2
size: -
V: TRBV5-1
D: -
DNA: TGCGCCAGCAGCCTGGACACCTATGGCTACACCTTC
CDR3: CASSLDTYGYTF

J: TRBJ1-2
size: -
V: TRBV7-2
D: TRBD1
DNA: TGTGCCAGCAGCTTAGAAGTAGTCGGGACAGGGCACGGCTACACCTTC
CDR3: CASSLEVVGTGHGYTF

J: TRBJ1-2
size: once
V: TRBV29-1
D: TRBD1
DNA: TGCAGCGTTGGCTCAGGGGGTCATGGCTACACCTTC
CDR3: CSVGSGGHGYTF

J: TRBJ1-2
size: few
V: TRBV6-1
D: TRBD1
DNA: TGTGCCAGCAGTGAGGGACAGGGAAGGGGGGTTGGCTACACCTTC
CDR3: CASSEGQGRGVGYTF

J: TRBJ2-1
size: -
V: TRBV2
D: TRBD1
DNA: TGTGCCAGCAGTGCCATGGGACAGTTATTGGACAATGAGCAGTTCTTC
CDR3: CASSAMGQLLDNEQFF

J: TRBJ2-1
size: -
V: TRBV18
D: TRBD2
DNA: TGTGCCAGCTCATGGACTAGCGGCCATGAGCAGTTCTTC
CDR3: CASSWTSGHEQFF

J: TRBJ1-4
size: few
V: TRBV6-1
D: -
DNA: TGTGCCAGCAGTGCGGCAGGGTGGGATGAAAAACTGTTTTTT
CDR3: CASSAAGWDEKLFF

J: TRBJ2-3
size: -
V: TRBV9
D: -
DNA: TGTGCCAGCAGCGCCAGGGGCGGCACAGATACGCAGTATTTT
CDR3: CASSARGGTDTQYF

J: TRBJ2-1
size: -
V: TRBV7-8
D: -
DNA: TGTGCCAGCAGCTCCCCTTCTAATAGACAGTCATACAATGAGCAGTTCTTC
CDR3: CASSSPSNRQSYNEQFF

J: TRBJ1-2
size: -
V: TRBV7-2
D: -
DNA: TGTGCCAGCAGCTCTAGTGTCCGGGCTCGGGACTATGGCTACACCTTC
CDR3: CASSSSVRARDYGYTF

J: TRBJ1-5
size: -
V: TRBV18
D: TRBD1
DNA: TGTGCCAGCTCACCACGGGGACAGGGGGACAATCAGCCCCAGCATTTT
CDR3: CASSPRGQGDNQPQHF

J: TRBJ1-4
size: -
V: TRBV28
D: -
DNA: TGTGCCAGCAGTTTCACAGGGATAGAAAAACTGTTTTTT
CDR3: CASSFTGIEKLFF

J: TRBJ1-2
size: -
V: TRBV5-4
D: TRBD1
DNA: TGTGCCAGCAGCTGGCTGGGACAGGCGATTAACTATGGCTACACCTTC
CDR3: CASSWLGQAINYGYTF

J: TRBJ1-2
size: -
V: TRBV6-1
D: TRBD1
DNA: TGTGCCAGCAGTGAACCGGGACAGCCGAACTATGGCTACACCTTC
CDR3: CASSEPGQPNYGYTF

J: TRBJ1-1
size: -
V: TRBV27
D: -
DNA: TGTGCCAGCAGTTCTATACAGGGTCTGAAGGCTTTCTTT
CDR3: CASSSIQGLKAFF

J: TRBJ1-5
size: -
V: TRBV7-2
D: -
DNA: TGTGCCAGCAGCCCTGCAAGGGGCGAGCGCAATCAGCCCCAGCATTTT
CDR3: CASSPARGERNQPQHF

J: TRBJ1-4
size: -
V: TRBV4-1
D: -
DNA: TGCGCCAGCAGCCAAGCGGGGGGAGATGAAAAACTGTTTTTT
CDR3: CASSQAGGDEKLFF

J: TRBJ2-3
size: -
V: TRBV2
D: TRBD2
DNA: TGTGCCAGCAGTATTAGCGGGGGAAGCACAGATACGCAGTATTTT
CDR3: CASSISGGSTDTQYF

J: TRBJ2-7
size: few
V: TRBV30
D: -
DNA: TGTGCCTGGAGTGTACATAGCGGAGGCTCCTACGAGCAGTACTTC
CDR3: CAWSVHSGGSYEQYF